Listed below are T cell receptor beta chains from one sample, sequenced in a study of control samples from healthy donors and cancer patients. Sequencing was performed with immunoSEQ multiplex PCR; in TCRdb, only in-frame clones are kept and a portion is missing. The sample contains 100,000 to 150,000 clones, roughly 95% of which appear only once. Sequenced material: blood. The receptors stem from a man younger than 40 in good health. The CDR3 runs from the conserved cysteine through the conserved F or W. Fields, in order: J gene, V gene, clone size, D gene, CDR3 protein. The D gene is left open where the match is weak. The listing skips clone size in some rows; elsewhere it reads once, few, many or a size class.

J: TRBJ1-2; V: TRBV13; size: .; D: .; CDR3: CASSLAGVSNYGYTF
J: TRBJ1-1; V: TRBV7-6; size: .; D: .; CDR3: CASSGGRGLNTEAFF
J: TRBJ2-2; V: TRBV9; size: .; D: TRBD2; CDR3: CASSVGRAGLAGGNTGELFF
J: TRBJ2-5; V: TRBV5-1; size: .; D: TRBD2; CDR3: CASDNRGLAGDVKETQYF
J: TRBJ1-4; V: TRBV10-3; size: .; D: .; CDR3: CAISRGGGVTNEKLFF
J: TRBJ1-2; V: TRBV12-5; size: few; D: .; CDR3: CASGLWAVNGYTF
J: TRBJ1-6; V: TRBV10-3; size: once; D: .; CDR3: CAISDRDLSSYNSPLHF
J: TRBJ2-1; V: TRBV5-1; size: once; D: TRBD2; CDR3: CASSLGLAGRNEQFF
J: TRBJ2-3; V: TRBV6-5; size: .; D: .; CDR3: CASSYSLGIADTQYF
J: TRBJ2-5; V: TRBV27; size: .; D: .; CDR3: CASSPSPGLSETQYF
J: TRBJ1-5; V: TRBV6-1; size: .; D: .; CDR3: CASSEQSNQPQHF
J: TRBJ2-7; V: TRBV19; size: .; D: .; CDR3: CASSKLGGPYEQYF
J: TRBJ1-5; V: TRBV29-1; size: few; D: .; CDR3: CSVAGDNQPQHF
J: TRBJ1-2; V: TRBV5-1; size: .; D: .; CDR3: CASSLVPVGGYGYTF
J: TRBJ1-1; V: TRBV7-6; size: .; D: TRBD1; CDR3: CASSLEGQGSTEAFF
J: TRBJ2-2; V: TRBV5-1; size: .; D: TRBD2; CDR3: CASSSTSGVPGELFF
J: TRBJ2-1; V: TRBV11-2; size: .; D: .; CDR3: CASKQPLGNEQFF
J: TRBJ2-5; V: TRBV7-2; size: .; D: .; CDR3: CASSLAPRGETQYF
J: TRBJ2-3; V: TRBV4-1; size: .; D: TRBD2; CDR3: CASTRLAGSTDTQYF
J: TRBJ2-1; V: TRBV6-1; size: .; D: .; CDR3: CASSEAPRWEQFF
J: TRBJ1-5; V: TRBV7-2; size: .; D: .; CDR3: CASSLEGHSNQPQHF
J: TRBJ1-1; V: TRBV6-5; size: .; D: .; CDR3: CASTQPKAGVTEAFF
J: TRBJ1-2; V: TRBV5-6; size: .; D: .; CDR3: CASSPGRLNYGYTF
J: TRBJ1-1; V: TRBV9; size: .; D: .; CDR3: CASSVTPSGNTEAFF
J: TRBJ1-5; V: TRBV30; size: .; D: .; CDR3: CAWSERVPGQPQHF
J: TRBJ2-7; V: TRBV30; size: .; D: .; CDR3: CAWSDDRSAYEQYF
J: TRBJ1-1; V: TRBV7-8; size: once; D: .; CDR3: CASSFLAETEAFF
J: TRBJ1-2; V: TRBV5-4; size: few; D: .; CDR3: CASNPEGGNGYTF
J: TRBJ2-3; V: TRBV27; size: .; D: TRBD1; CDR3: CASSYDRVGGPDTQYF
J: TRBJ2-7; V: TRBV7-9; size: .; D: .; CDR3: CASSSTTGPYEQYF
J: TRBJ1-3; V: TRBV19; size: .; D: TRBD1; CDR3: CASHPADRGLFSGNTIYF
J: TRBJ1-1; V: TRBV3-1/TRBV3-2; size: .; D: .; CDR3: CASSHVQMGYTEAFF
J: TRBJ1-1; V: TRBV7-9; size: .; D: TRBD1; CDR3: CASSLAGGQLNTEAFF
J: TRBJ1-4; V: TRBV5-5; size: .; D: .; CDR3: CASSTNTATNEKLFF
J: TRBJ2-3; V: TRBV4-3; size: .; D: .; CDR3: CASSQESQGPDTQYF
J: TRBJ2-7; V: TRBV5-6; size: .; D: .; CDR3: CASSFRRSPYEQYF
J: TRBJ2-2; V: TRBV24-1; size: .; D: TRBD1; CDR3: CATSDRGQGAGELFF
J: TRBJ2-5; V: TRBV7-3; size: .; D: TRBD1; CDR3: CASSLDRGGETQYF
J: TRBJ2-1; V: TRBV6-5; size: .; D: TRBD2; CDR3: CASGSGAGGFYNEQFF
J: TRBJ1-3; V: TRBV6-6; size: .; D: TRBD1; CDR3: CASSPGTGRMAGNTIYF